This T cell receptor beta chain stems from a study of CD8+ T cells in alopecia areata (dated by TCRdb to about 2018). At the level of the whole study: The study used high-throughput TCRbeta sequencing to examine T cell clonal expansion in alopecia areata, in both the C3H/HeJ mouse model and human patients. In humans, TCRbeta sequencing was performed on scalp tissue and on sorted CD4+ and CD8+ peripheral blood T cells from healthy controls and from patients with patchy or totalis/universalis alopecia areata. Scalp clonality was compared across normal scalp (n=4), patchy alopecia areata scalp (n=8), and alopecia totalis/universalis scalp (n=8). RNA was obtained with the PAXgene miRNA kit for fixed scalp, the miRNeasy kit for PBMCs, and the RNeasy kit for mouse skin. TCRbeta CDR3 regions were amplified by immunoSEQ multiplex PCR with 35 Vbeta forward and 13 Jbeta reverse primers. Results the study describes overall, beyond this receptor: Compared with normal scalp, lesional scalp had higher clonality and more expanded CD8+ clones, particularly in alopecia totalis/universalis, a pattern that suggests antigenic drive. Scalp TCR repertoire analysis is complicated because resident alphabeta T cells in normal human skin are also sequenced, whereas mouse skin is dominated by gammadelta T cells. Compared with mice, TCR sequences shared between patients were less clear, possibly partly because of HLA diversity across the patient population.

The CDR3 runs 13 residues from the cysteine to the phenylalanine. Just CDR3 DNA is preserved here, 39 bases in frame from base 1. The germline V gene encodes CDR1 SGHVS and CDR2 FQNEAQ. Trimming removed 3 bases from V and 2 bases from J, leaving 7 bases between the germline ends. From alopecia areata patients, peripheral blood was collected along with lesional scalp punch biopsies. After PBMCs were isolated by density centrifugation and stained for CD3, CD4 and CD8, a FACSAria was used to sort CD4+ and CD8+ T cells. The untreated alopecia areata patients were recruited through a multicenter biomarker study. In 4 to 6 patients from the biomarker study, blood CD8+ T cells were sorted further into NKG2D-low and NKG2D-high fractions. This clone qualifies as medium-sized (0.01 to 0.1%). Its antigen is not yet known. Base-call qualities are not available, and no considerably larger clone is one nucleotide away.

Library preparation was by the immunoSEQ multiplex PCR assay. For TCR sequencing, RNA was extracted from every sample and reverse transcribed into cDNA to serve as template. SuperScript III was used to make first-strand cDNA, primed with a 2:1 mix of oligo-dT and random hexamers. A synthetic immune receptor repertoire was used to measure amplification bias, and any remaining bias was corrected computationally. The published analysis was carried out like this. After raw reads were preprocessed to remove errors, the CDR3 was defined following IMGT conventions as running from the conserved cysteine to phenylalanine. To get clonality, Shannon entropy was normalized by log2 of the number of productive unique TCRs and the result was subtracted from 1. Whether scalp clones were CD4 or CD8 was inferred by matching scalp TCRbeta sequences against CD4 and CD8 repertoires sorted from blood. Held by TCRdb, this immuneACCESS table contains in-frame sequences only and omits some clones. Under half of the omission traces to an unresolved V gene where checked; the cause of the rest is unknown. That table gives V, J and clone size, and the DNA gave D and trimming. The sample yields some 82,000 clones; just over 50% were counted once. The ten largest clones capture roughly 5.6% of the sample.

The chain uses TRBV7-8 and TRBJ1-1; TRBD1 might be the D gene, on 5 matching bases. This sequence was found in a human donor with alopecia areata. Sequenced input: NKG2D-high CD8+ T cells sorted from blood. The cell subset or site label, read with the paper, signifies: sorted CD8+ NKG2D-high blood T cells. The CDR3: CASSFQGNTEAFF. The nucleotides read TGTGCCAGCAGCTTTCAGGGAAACACTGAAGCTTTCTTT.